The clone carrying this T cell receptor (beta chain) was counted only a few times. Its specificity is unknown. The data are from a study of sequential checkpoint blockade in melanoma. Study results and limitations: PD-L1 staining and CD8+ counts, not mutational load, tracked tumor T-cell clonality.

Stated treatment: randomized to nivolumab then ipilimumab (arm A) or the reverse (arm B). Profiling relied on immunoSEQ multiplex PCR, and the TCRdb table lists in-frame clones only, not all of them. The sample includes roughly 20,000 clones, roughly 28% of them seen just once. The CDR3 runs to 17 residues. The germline V gene encodes CDR1 SGHNT and CDR2 YENEEA. Trimming removed 5 bases from V and 5 bases from J, with 22 bases in between. Source: tumor tissue (inferred from file names), taken from a patient given nivolumab and ipilimumab in sequence. The rearrangement links TRBV11-3 to TRBJ2-1, with D unclear. The receptor's source is a human donor with melanoma. The CDR3 nucleotides are TGTGCCAGCAGCCACTCCCTCTTGGAAGTGTTCGACAATGAGCAGTTCTTC. The encoded protein is CASSHSLLEVFDNEQFF.